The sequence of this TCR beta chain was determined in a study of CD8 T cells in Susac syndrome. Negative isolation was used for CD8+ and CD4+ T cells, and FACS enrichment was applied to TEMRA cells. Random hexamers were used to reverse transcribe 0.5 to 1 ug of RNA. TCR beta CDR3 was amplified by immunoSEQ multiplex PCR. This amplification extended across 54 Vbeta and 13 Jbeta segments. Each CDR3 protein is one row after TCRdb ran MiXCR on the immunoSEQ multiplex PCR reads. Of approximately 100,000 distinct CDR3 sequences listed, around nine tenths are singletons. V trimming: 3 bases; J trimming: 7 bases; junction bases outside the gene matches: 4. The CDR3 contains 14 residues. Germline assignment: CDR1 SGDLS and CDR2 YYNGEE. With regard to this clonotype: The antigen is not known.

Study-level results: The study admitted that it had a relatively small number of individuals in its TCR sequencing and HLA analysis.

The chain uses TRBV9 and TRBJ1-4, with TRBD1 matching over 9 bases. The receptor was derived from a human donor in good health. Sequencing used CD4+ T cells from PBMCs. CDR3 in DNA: TGTGCCAGCAGCGCAACAGGGGGCTCTGAAAAACTGTTTTTT. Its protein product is CASSATGGSEKLFF.